What follows are 26 T cell receptor beta chains derived from one specimen sequenced in a study of blood T cells in healthy people across ages. A J-beta primer mix and a sample-barcoded 5' primer were used in a second PCR of about 7 to 12 cycles. One entry per CDR3 protein, called by TCRdb with MiXCR from the 5' RACE reads. In the table there are about 700,000 distinct CDR3 sequences, approximately 30% of which are singletons. The sequenced sample consisted of blood. The receptors come from a woman older than 75 in good health.

This clonotype has ten or more counts. This chain links TRBV5-6 with TRBJ2-1, with unresolved D. The germline V and J ends were trimmed by 4 bases and 0 bases, with 8 bases remaining between them. The CDR3 spans 14 residues. Germline values: CDR1 SGHDT, CDR2 YYEEEE. The DNA for the CDR3 is TGTGCCAGCAGCCAGTGGGGCTCCTACAATGAGCAGTTCTTC. Protein product: CASSQWGSYNEQFF.

The table lists this clonotype with a few counts. This chain uses TRBV19 with TRBJ2-1; possibly TRBD1 for D (6 bases). Germline CDR1 and CDR2: LNHDA and SQIVND (reference sequence). Trimming stripped 5 bases from V and 9 bases from J, with 11 bases between. The CDR3 totals 12 residues. The CDR3 nucleotides read TGTGCCAGTAGTCCAGGGGTGGTTGAGCAGTTCTTC. It specifies CASSPGVVEQFF.

This clonotype appeared many times. This chain connects TRBV20-1 to TRBJ2-1, with D possibly TRBD2 on 6 matching bases. Germline assignment: CDR1 DFQATT and CDR2 SNEGSKA (reference sequence). Trimming stripped 3 bases from V and 0 bases from J, with 9 bases between. This CDR3 is 14 amino acids long. CDR3 sequence reads: CSARGGSSYNEQFF. CDR3 coding DNA: TGCAGTGCTAGGGGGGGAAGCTCCTACAATGAGCAGTTCTTC.

This clonotype was seen ten or more times. The chain joins TRBV24-1 to TRBJ2-5, with D unclear. This CDR3 is built from 12 residues. Trimming removed 5 bases from V and 5 bases from J, with 8 bases in between. Germline CDR1 reads KGHDR; CDR2 reads SFDVKD. This chain's CDR3 is CATSAVGETQYF. CDR3 in DNA: TGTGCCACCAGTGCGGTTGGGGAGACCCAGTACTTC.

Ten or more counts support this clonotype. The gene calls are TRBV7-3 and TRBJ1-4; no reliable D call. Germline V CDR1 and CDR2: SGHTA, FQGTGA. V was pared by 1 base and J by 4 bases, with 7 bases between. The CDR3 has 14 residues. This CDR3 reads CASSLRAINEKLFF. The CDR3, as DNA: TGTGCCAGCAGCTTAAGGGCTATTAATGAAAAACTGTTTTTT.

This clonotype appeared a few times. The chain carries TRBV3-1 and TRBJ1-5, with D hard to call. The length of the CDR3 is 14 residues. Trimming cost V 4 bases and J 9 bases, with 16 bases left between them. CDR1 LGHDT and CDR2 YNNKEL come from the germline V gene (reference sequence). CDR3 nucleotides: TGTGCCAGCAGCCCGCGGACCGCGCGGTGGCCCCAGCATTTT. As protein: CASSPRTARWPQHF.

At least ten counts were recorded for this clonotype. The chain is built from TRBV30 and TRBJ2-1; 9 nucleotides align to TRBD2. The V and J ends lost 5 bases and 7 bases, in that order; junction bases with no gene match: 9. This CDR3 region has 14 residues. CDR1 and CDR2 from the germline V gene are GTSNPN and SVGIG (reference sequence). The CDR3 DNA reads TGTGCCTGGGCCCGCGGGGGGGCCCATAATGAGCAGTTCTTC. Translated, it gives CAWARGGAHNEQFF. The variable domain in full, completed from reference TRBV30 and TRBJ2-1, reads SQTIHQWPATLVQPVGSPLSLECTVEGTSNPNLYWYRQAAGRGLQLLFYSVGIGQISSEVPQNLSASRPQDRQFILSSKKLLLSDSGFYLCAWARGGAHNEQFFGPGTRLTVL.

A remark on this clonotype: A read error may be the cause here, since a much bigger clone is one base away. The genes are TRBV20-1 and TRBJ1-2; TRBD1 aligns across 9 bases. Germline trimming cut 7 bases from V and 8 bases from J; bases unmatched to any gene: 8. The CDR3 covers 12 residues. Per germline, CDR1 DFQATT and CDR2 SNEGSKA (reference sequence). The CDR3 coding sequence is TGCAGTGTTTCCGGACAGGGGTTCGGCTACACCTTC. Translated, it gives CSVSGQGFGYTF.

This clonotype was detected ten times or more. This chain uses TRBV7-3 with TRBJ2-3; 8 bases agree with TRBD2. CDR3 size: 16 residues. V lost 5 bases to trimming and J lost 4 bases; unmatched junction nucleotides: 11. Germline CDR1 is SGHTA and CDR2 is FQGTGA. CDR3 sequence: CASSASRGALPDTQYF. CDR3 in DNA: TGTGCCAGCAGCGCCTCGCGGGGGGCCCTCCCAGATACGCAGTATTTT.

With regard to this clonotype: This may arise from a read error, as a much more abundant clone is one base away. The rearrangement links TRBV7-9 to TRBJ2-2; the match to TRBD1 covers 7 bases. CDR1 and CDR2 (germline): SEHNR, FQNEAQ (reference sequence). The CDR3 runs 15 residues. Losses at the gene ends were 1 base for V and 5 bases for J; bases not matched to a gene: 4. The CDR3 DNA is TGTGCCAGCAGCTTAGACCGCAGGGGGACCGGGGAGCTGTTTTTT. Its translation: CASSLDRRGTGELFF.

This clonotype was found many times. The V call is TRBV7-9, the J call TRBJ2-3; 10 positions match TRBD2. There are 18 residues in the CDR3. CDR1 and CDR2 from the germline V gene are SEHNR and FQNEAQ (reference sequence). The ends lost 3 bases at V and 2 bases at J; junction bases unmatched: 11. CDR3 DNA sequence: TGTGCCAGCAGCTTCGGGACTAGCGATGATTCCACCACAGATACGCAGTATTTT. Residues: CASSFGTSDDSTTDTQYF.

This clonotype was seen ten or more times. V usage is TRBV6-5 and J usage is TRBJ1-2; D is unclear. The CDR3 consists of 11 residues. Trimming stripped 6 bases from V and 6 bases from J, with 8 bases between. Germline assignment: CDR1 MNHEY and CDR2 SVGAGI. The CDR3 coding sequence is TGTGCCAGCAGCTATGGGGATGGCTACACCTTC. Translated, it gives CASSYGDGYTF.

This rearrangement joins TRBV15 to TRBJ1-1, with 7 bases identical to TRBD1. Germline V lookup: CDR1 LNHNV, CDR2 YYDKDF (reference sequence). The CDR3 runs to 15 residues. Trimming took 4 bases from V and 3 from J; bases not matched to a gene: 8. The chain's CDR3 is CATSKWGQGDTEAFF. The CDR3 coding sequence is TGTGCCACCAGCAAGTGGGGCCAGGGGGACACTGAAGCTTTCTTT.

This clonotype was picked up many times. The chain links TRBV9 to TRBJ2-1, with no clear D. With 3 bases removed from V and 6 bases from J, the gap between germline ends came to 10 bases. Per germline, CDR1 SGDLS and CDR2 YYNGEE. The CDR3 runs to 13 residues. The CDR3 sequence: CASSAGFANEQFF. The CDR3 nucleotides are TGTGCCAGCAGCGCGGGTTTTGCCAATGAGCAGTTCTTC. The full variable domain, in which reference TRBV9 and TRBJ2-1 provide the parts outside the CDR3, is DSGVTQTPKHLITATGQRVTLRCSPRSGDLSVYWYQQSLDQGLQFLIQYYNGEERAKGNILERFSAQQFPDLHSELNLSSLELGDSALYFCASSAGFANEQFFGPGTRLTVL.

The chain joins TRBV18 to TRBJ1-1; 10 bases are shared with TRBD1. In germline, CDR1 is KGHSH, CDR2 LQKENI. The ends lost 3 bases at V and 5 bases at J; junction bases unmatched: 15. The CDR3 extends over 18 amino acids. The CDR3 DNA follows: TGTGCCAGCTCACCGATCCCACTCACCGGGACAGGGGATACTGAAGCTTTCTTT. This encodes CASSPIPLTGTGDTEAFF.

At least ten counts were recorded for this clonotype. The gene calls are TRBV19 and TRBJ2-1; tentatively, D is TRBD2 (5 bases). This CDR3 is 16 amino acids long. The germline V and J ends were trimmed by 5 bases and 9 bases, with 23 bases remaining between them. The germline gives CDR1 LNHDA, CDR2 SQIVND (reference sequence). The chain's CDR3 is CASSVLTSSSPTEQFF. Here the CDR3 DNA reads TGTGCCAGTAGTGTCCTAACTAGTTCCTCCCCAACTGAGCAGTTCTTC.

About this clonotype: A junction boundary mismatches the germline segment, possibly from a read error. This chain uses TRBV20-1 with TRBJ2-3, with TRBD2 identical over 10 bases. Germline CDR1 and CDR2: DFQATT and SNEGSKA (reference sequence). This CDR3 has 20 amino acids. CDR3 protein: CSTRVGLRSGGAPDGDTQYF. CDR3 in DNA: TGCAGTACTAGAGTGGGACTAAGGAGCGGGGGGGCCCCTGATGGAGATACGCAGTATTTT.

The V call is TRBV5-1, the J call TRBJ2-7; maybe TRBD1 (7 bases). CDR3 length: 15 amino acids. The germline V and J ends were trimmed by 0 bases and 5 bases, with 15 bases remaining between them. Per the germline V gene, CDR1 is SGHRS and CDR2 is YFSETQ. The CDR3 DNA sequence: TGCGCCAGCAGCTTGGCCGAGACAGGGACTGACGAGCAGTACTTC. Its translation is CASSLAETGTDEQYF.

The rearrangement joins TRBV28 to TRBJ1-2, with 9 bases identical to TRBD1. CDR3 size: 12 residues. V lost 8 bases and J lost 6; bases outside the gene matches: 4. Germline loops: CDR1 MDHEN, CDR2 SYDVKM. This CDR3 is CASGGQGHGYTF. The DNA for the CDR3 is TGTGCCAGCGGGGGACAGGGACATGGCTACACCTTC.

The table lists this clonotype with a few counts. The chain joins TRBV19 to TRBJ1-6; no definite D call. There are 14 residues in the CDR3. Germline assignment: CDR1 LNHDA and CDR2 SQIVND (reference sequence). The ends were cut back, 3 bases at V and 7 bases at J, with 10 bases in the middle. CDR3 loop: CASSITDGNSPLHF. The CDR3 region has the DNA TGTGCCAGTAGTATTACTGACGGAAATTCACCCCTCCACTTT.

The J gene is TRBJ2-1, the V gene TRBV5-1, with D hard to call. With 4 bases removed from V and 2 bases from J, the gap between germline ends came to 10 bases. The length of the CDR3 is 14 residues. Germline CDR1 reads SGHRS; CDR2 reads YFSETQ. The CDR3 is CASSRSTTYNEQFF. Here the CDR3 DNA reads TGCGCCAGCAGCAGGAGTACCACCTACAATGAGCAGTTCTTC.

This chain uses TRBV6-1 with TRBJ1-1; D is unresolved. This CDR3 has 15 residues. Germline V lookup: CDR1 MNHNS, CDR2 SASEGT. V shed 3 bases and J shed 6 bases, with 17 bases lying between them. DNA for the CDR3: TGTGCCAGCAGTGACAGCGGCCTGCCAAGCGCTGAAGCTTTCTTT. Its protein product is CASSDSGLPSAEAFF.

This clonotype appeared many times. The chain recombines TRBV2 with TRBJ2-1; no definite D call. Per the germline V gene, CDR1 is SNHLY and CDR2 is FYNNEI. V was trimmed by 5 bases and J by 5 bases, leaving 10 bases between them. This CDR3 has 13 amino acids. The CDR3 is CASSPLDHNEQFF. DNA for the CDR3: TGTGCCAGCAGTCCCCTAGATCACAATGAGCAGTTCTTC.

The chain carries TRBV3-1 and TRBJ1-2; TRBD1 might be the D (6 bases). Per the germline V gene, CDR1 is LGHDT and CDR2 is YNNKEL (reference sequence). V lost 2 bases, J lost 6 bases, and 16 bases lay in between. This CDR3 has 15 amino acids. CDR3 DNA sequence: TGTGCCAGCAGCCAAACCCGGCCGGGGGGCGATGGCTACACCTTC. It specifies CASSQTRPGGDGYTF.

In this sample, this clonotype turned up once. This clone may be a read error of a much larger clone one base away. The chain joins TRBV6-6 to TRBJ1-4; D remains ambiguous. Germline values: CDR1 MNHNY, CDR2 SVGAGI (reference sequence). The CDR3 is 12 amino acids. CDR3 sequence reads: CASGDGNEELFF. The CDR3 DNA reads TGTGCCAGCGGGGATGGTAATGAAGAACTGTTTTTT.

This clonotype came up many times. V usage is TRBV11-2 and J usage is TRBJ2-5; the D gene is possibly TRBD2 (5 bases). Germline lookup yields CDR1 SGHAT and CDR2 FQNNGV. The V end was cut by 5 bases, the J end by 2 bases, with 12 bases between. CDR3 length equals 14 residues. In DNA, the CDR3 is TGTGCCAGCAGCCCCAGTAGCGTACAAGAGACCCAGTACTTC. Its protein is CASSPSSVQETQYF.